Listed below are T cell receptor beta chains from one sample, sequenced in a study of cytomegalovirus exposure and HLA in healthy donors. Sequencing used immunoSEQ multiplex PCR; TCRdb keeps in-frame clones, though not all of them. The sample has some 150,000 clones, around 79% seen once. Sample: PBMCs. The source is a male donor in good health and CMV-seronegative. CDR3s include the opening cysteine and the closing phenylalanine or tryptophan. The D gene is left open where the match is weak. The listing skips clone size in some rows; elsewhere it reads once, few, many or a size class.

TRBD2 | TRBJ2-7 | 15 | . | TRBV19 | CASSPIAGNSYEQYF | TGTGCCAGTAGTCCCATAGCGGGAAACTCCTACGAGCAGTACTTC
. | TRBJ2-2 | 11 | few | TRBV19 | CASTASGELFF | TGTGCCAGTACCGCGTCCGGGGAGCTGTTTTTT
TRBD2 | TRBJ2-5 | 14 | . | TRBV6-6 | CASLRGGSGETQYF | TGTGCCAGCCTCCGTGGCGGGAGTGGGGAGACCCAGTACTTC
TRBD2 | TRBJ2-5 | 17 | few | TRBV25-1 | CASSDPGRGLWGETQYF | TGTGCCAGCAGTGACCCCGGGAGGGGACTTTGGGGGGAGACCCAGTACTTC
. | TRBJ1-1 | 14 | . | TRBV4-1 | CASSRKGESTEAFF | TGCGCCAGCAGCCGCAAGGGGGAATCCACTGAAGCTTTCTTT
. | TRBJ1-5 | 13 | . | TRBV29-1 | CSVGGLDNQPQHF | TGCAGCGTTGGGGGGCTGGACAATCAGCCCCAGCATTTT
. | TRBJ1-6 | 15 | . | TRBV6-1 | CASKLRTAYNSPLHF | TGTGCCAGCAAGCTCCGGACAGCCTATAATTCACCCCTCCACTTT
TRBD1 | TRBJ1-3 | 15 | . | TRBV2 | CASSERQGVGNTIYF | TGTGCCAGCAGTGAACGGCAGGGGGTAGGAAACACCATATATTTT
TRBD1 | TRBJ1-2 | 14 | . | TRBV7-9 | CASSLATGGGGYTF | TGTGCCAGCAGCTTAGCGACAGGGGGCGGTGGCTACACCTTC
TRBD1 | TRBJ2-5 | 16 | . | TRBV5-6 | CASSTGGRGRQETQYF | TGTGCCAGCAGTACTGGGGGCAGGGGGCGTCAAGAGACCCAGTACTTC
. | TRBJ1-6 | 15 | . | TRBV7-6 | CASSPGGRFNSPLHF | TGTGCCAGCAGCCCGGGGGGTAGATTCAACTCACCCCTCCACTTT
. | TRBJ1-1 | 15 | . | TRBV7-2 | CASSLSATPNTEAFF | TGTGCCAGCAGCTTAAGTGCCACACCGAACACTGAAGCTTTCTTT
. | TRBJ1-2 | 15 | . | TRBV6-5 | CASNTLDRVPYGYTF | TGTGCCAGCAATACTTTAGACAGAGTCCCATATGGCTACACCTTC
TRBD1 | TRBJ1-4 | 16 | once | TRBV7-9 | CASSLVMGQGDEKLFF | TGTGCCAGCAGCTTAGTTATGGGACAGGGTGACGAAAAACTGTTTTTT
TRBD1 | TRBJ2-1 | 14 | . | TRBV6-1 | CASSRDRGRNEQFF | TGTGCCAGCAGCCGGGACAGGGGTCGGAATGAGCAGTTCTTC
. | TRBJ2-7 | 15 | . | TRBV12-5 | CASGPPTGNSYEQYF | TGTGCTAGTGGACCCCCCACAGGTAACTCCTACGAGCAGTACTTC
. | TRBJ1-1 | 12 | . | TRBV30 | CAWNRPNTEAFF | TGTGCCTGGAACAGGCCGAACACTGAAGCTTTCTTT
. | TRBJ2-1 | 16 | few | TRBV18 | CASSPLAEPSYNEQFF | TGTGCCAGCTCACCCTTAGCGGAACCCTCCTACAATGAGCAGTTCTTC
TRBD2 | TRBJ2-1 | 15 | . | TRBV11-2 | CASSSGLAGAGEQFF | TGTGCCAGCAGCTCCGGACTAGCGGGAGCCGGGGAGCAGTTCTTC
TRBD1 | TRBJ1-1 | 16 | . | TRBV29-1 | CSAAGTGDLPSTEAFF | TGCAGCGCCGCCGGGACAGGCGACCTCCCGAGCACTGAAGCTTTCTTT
TRBD2 | TRBJ2-5 | 18 | once | TRBV14 | CASSQVRAAGAPGETQYF | TGTGCCAGCAGCCAAGTTCGGGCAGCGGGGGCCCCCGGGGAGACCCAGTACTTC
. | TRBJ2-7 | 12 | . | TRBV28 | CASSFAGYEQYF | TGTGCCAGCAGCTTCGCAGGCTACGAGCAGTACTTC
TRBD2 | TRBJ2-7 | 18 | . | TRBV7-9 | CSSSLAWTSGGPSYEQYF | TGTTCCAGCAGCTTAGCGTGGACTAGCGGGGGCCCAAGCTACGAGCAGTACTTC
TRBD2 | TRBJ2-1 | 16 | once | TRBV6-5 | CASSYSMASGANEQFF | TGTGCCAGCAGTTACTCCATGGCTAGCGGGGCTAATGAGCAGTTCTTC
. | TRBJ1-6 | 16 | few | TRBV7-2 | CASSYQSTGSGSPLHF | TGTGCCAGCAGCTACCAATCAACAGGGTCAGGGTCACCCCTCCACTTT
. | TRBJ1-1 | 12 | . | TRBV7-2 | CASSPWADEAFF | TGTGCCAGCAGCCCCTGGGCCGATGAAGCTTTCTTT
TRBD2 | TRBJ2-5 | 15 | . | TRBV5-6 | CASSLRSGVRETQYF | TGTGCCAGCAGCTTGAGGAGCGGGGTAAGGGAGACCCAGTACTTC
TRBD2 | TRBJ2-3 | 16 | . | TRBV5-6 | CASTRMSSGGTDTQYF | TGTGCCAGCACCCGGATGTCTAGCGGGGGCACAGATACGCAGTATTTT
TRBD1 | TRBJ1-2 | 18 | once | TRBV19 | CASSSSFMRQGDNYGYTF | TGTGCCAGTAGTTCTTCATTTATGAGACAGGGGGACAACTATGGCTACACCTTC
TRBD2 | TRBJ2-5 | 16 | . | TRBV7-9 | CASSLGTSGTQETQYF | TGTGCCAGCAGCTTAGGGACTAGCGGAACCCAAGAGACCCAGTACTTC
TRBD1 | TRBJ1-1 | 13 | . | TRBV2 | CASRSITGAEAFF | TGTGCCAGCAGATCGATCACAGGGGCTGAAGCTTTCTTT
. | TRBJ1-1 | 14 | few | TRBV5-1 | CASSTASGVPEAFF | TGCGCCAGCAGCACAGCCAGCGGGGTCCCTGAAGCTTTCTTT
TRBD1 | TRBJ1-2 | 15 | . | TRBV10-3 | CAISAKDRGGYGYTF | TGTGCCATCAGTGCCAAGGACAGGGGGGGCTATGGCTACACCTTC
. | TRBJ1-3 | 17 | . | TRBV9 | CASSSPRLTLGGNTIYF | TGTGCCAGCAGCTCCCCTCGTCTTACCCTAGGTGGAAACACCATATATTTT
. | TRBJ2-1 | 14 | . | TRBV27 | CASSLRGGFGEQFF | TGTGCCAGCAGTTTAAGAGGCGGCTTTGGTGAGCAGTTCTTC
. | TRBJ2-3 | 15 | few | TRBV10-3 | CAIRSDRRFTDTQYF | TGTGCCATCAGAAGCGACAGGCGTTTCACAGATACGCAGTATTTT
. | TRBJ1-5 | 14 | . | TRBV19 | CASSEGGDYQPQHF | TGTGCCAGTAGTGAAGGGGGGGATTATCAGCCCCAGCATTTT
. | TRBJ1-3 | 14 | once | TRBV5-4 | CASSLAGSGNTIYF | TGTGCCAGCAGCTTGGCCGGCTCTGGAAACACCATATATTTT
TRBD1 | TRBJ2-7 | 14 | once | TRBV2 | CASSPQGISYEQYF | TGTGCCAGCAGTCCACAGGGGATCTCCTACGAGCAGTACTTC